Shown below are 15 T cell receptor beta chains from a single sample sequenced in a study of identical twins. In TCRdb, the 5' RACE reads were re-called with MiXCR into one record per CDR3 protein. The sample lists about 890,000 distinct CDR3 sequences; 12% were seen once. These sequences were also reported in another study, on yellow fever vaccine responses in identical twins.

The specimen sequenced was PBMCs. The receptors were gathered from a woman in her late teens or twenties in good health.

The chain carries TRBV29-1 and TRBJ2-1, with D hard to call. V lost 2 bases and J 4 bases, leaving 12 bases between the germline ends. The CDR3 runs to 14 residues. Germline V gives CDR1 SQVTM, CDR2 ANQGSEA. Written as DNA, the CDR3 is TGCAGCGTTGAATCCGGGTTAGGGTACAATGAGCAGTTCTTC. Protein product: CSVESGLGYNEQFF.

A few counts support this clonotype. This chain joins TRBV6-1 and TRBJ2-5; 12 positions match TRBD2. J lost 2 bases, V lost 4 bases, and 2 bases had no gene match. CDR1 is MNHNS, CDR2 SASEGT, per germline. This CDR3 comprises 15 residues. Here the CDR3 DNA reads TGTGCCAGCAGTGTCGGGACTAGCGGGCAAGAGACCCAGTACTTC. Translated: CASSVGTSGQETQYF.

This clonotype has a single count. The CDR3 DNA sequence: TGTGCCAGCAGCCCAAACAGGGTATGGGGCTACAATGAGCAGTTCTTC. It encodes CASSPNRVWGYNEQFF. The V and J genes are TRBV7-9 and TRBJ2-1, with TRBD1 as a possible D gene (6 bases). Trimming removed 5 bases from V and 3 bases from J, with 17 bases in between. The CDR3 consists of 16 residues. The germline V gene encodes CDR1 SEHNR and CDR2 FQNEAQ (reference sequence).

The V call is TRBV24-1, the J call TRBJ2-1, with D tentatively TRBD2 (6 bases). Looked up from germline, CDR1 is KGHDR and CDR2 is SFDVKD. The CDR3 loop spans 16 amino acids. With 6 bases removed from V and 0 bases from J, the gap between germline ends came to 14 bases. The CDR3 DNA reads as TGTGCCACCAGTCTTGGGCGGGGAAGCTCCTACAATGAGCAGTTCTTC. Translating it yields CATSLGRGSSYNEQFF.

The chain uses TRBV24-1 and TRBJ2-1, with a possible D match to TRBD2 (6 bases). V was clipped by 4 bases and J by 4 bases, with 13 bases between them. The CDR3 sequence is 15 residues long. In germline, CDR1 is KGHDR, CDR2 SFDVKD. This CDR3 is CATSDPGLLYNEQFF. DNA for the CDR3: TGTGCCACCAGTGACCCGGGACTCCTTTACAATGAGCAGTTCTTC.

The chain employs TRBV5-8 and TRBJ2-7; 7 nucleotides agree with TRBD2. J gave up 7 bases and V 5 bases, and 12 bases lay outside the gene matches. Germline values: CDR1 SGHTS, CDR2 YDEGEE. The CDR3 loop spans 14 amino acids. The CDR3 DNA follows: TGTGCCAGCAGTATTATAGGGACTAAGCGGGAGCAGTACGTC. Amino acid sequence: CASSIIGTKREQYV.

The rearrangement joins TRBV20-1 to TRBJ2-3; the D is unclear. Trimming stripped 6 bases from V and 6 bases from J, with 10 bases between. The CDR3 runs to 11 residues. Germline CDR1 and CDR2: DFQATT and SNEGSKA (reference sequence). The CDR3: CSALGWDTQYF. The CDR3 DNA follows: TGCAGTGCCCTGGGGTGGGATACGCAGTATTTT.

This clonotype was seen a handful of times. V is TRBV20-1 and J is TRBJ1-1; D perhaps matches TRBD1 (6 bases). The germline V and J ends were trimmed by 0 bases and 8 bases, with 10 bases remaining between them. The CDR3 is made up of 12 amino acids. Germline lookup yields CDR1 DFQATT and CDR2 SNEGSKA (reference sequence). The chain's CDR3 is CSAREGGQEAFF. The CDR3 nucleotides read TGCAGTGCTAGAGAGGGAGGACAGGAAGCTTTCTTT.

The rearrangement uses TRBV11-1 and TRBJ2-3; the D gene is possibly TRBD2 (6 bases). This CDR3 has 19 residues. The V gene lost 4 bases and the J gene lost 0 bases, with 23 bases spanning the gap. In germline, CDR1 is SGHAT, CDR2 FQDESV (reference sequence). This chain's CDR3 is CASSSWGTAATFSTDTQYF. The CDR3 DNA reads TGTGCCAGCAGCTCCTGGGGGACTGCTGCGACTTTTAGCACAGATACGCAGTATTTT.

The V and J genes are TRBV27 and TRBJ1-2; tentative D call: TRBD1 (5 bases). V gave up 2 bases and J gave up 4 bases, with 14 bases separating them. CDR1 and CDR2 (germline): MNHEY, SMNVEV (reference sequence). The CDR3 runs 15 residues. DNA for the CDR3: TGTGCCAGCAGTTTACTGGCAGGGCAGAGCTATGGCTACACCTTC. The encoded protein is CASSLLAGQSYGYTF.

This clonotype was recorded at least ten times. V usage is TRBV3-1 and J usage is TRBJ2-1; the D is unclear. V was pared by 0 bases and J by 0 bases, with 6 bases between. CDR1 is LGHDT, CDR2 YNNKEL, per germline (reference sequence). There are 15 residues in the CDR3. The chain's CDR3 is CASSQEASSYNEQFF. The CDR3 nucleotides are TGTGCCAGCAGCCAAGAGGCTAGCTCCTACAATGAGCAGTTCTTC.

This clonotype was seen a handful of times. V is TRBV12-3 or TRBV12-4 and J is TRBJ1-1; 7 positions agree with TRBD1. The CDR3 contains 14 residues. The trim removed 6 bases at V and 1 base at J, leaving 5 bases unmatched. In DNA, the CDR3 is TGTGCCAGCAGGATAGGGGGCACGAACACTGAAGCTTTCTTT. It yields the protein CASRIGGTNTEAFF.

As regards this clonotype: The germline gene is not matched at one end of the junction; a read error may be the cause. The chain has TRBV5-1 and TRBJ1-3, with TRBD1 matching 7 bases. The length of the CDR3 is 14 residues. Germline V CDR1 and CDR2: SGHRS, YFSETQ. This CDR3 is CASSSDRAGDTIYF. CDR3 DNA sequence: TGCGCCAGCAGCTCCGACAGGGCTGGAGACACCATATATTTT.

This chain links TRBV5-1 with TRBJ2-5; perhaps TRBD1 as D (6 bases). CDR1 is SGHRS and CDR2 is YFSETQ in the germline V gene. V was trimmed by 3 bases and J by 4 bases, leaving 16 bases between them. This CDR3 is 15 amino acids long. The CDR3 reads CASSWAPGERETQYF. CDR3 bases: TGCGCCAGCAGCTGGGCCCCAGGGGAGAGAGAGACCCAGTACTTC.

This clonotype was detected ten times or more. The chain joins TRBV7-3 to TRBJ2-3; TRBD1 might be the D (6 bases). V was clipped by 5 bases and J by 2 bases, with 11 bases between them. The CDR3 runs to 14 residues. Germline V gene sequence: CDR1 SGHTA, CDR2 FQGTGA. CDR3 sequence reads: CASSAGQYTDTQYF. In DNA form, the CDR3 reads TGTGCCAGCAGCGCAGGACAGTACACAGATACGCAGTATTTT.